This entry describes one TCR beta chain. This entry comes from a study of blood T cell repertoires in COVID-19. Across the whole study: From the United States, Italy and Spain came samples of acute and convalescent COVID-19.

The assay was immunoSEQ multiplex PCR, and TCRdb's table has in-frame clones only and misses some. There are about 180,000 clones in the sample; roughly 86% occur only once, and approximately 2.7% lies in the top ten. Germline V gene lookup returns CDR1 SGHRS and CDR2 YFSETQ. The CDR3 totals 14 residues. The V and J ends lost 0 bases and 4 bases respectively, with 10 bases between them. The chain couples TRBV5-1 to TRBJ1-2, with TRBD1 as a possible D gene (6 bases). This TCR was recovered from a middle-aged man with active or convalescent COVID-19. Sequencing was carried out using peripheral blood. The CDR3 loop reads CASSLAQTGYGYTF. In DNA, the CDR3 is TGCGCCAGCAGCTTGGCCCAGACAGGCTATGGCTACACCTTC.